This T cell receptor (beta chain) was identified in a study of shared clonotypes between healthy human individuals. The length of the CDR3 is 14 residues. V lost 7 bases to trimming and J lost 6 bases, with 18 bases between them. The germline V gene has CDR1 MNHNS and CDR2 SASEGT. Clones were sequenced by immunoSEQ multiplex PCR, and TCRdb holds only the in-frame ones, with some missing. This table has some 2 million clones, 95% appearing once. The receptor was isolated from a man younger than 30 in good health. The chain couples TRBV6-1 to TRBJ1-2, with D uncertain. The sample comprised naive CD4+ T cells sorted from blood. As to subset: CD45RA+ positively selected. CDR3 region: CASTSGEGGDGYTF. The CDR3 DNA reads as TGTGCCAGCACCTCCGGGGAGGGCGGCGATGGCTACACCTTC.